A single sample gave rise to the 30 T cell receptor beta chains below, sequenced in a study of blood T cell repertoires in COVID-19. Libraries were prepared by immunoSEQ multiplex PCR; TCRdb keeps only in-frame clonotypes and omits some of them. The sample includes 350,000 to 450,000 clones, roughly 80% of them seen just once. Source material: PBMCs or T cells enriched from blood (not recorded which). These receptor sequences come from a woman between 45 and 65 years old who had recovered from COVID-19.

J is TRBJ2-7 and V is TRBV10-3; 8 bases map to TRBD2. The length of the CDR3 is 14 residues. Germline V gives CDR1 ENHRY, CDR2 SYGVKD. The V and J ends lost 5 bases and 4 bases, in that order; junction bases with no gene match: 7. The CDR3: CAISPERGRYEQYF. In DNA, the CDR3 is TGTGCCATCAGTCCGGAGCGGGGGAGGTACGAGCAGTACTTC.

The chain has TRBV6-4 and TRBJ1-2; 7 nucleotides line up with TRBD1. The CDR3 is 17 residues long. Germline loops: CDR1 MRHNA, CDR2 SNTAGT. With V trimmed by 0 bases and J by 7 bases, 14 bases remained unmatched. CDR3 residues: CASSDSTGWRGLAGYTF. The CDR3, as DNA: TGTGCCAGCAGTGACTCGACGGGATGGAGGGGGCTGGCTGGCTACACCTTC.

This chain joins TRBV9 and TRBJ1-3; possibly TRBD1 for D (5 bases). The CDR3 is 17 amino acids. Per germline, CDR1 SGDLS and CDR2 YYNGEE. V was pared by 4 bases and J by 2 bases, with 19 bases between. This chain's CDR3 is CASSPRAGPFTGNTIYF. CDR3 in DNA: TGTGCCAGCAGCCCCCGGGCAGGGCCTTTTACTGGAAACACCATATATTTT.

This chain links TRBV11-3 with TRBJ1-2; TRBD1 is a possible D gene (5 bases). Germline assignment: CDR1 SGHNT and CDR2 YENEEA. The CDR3 runs 13 residues. Trimming took 8 bases from V and 6 from J, leaving 16 bases between them. The chain's CDR3 is CASSTVVGHGYTF. The CDR3 DNA reads as TGTGCCAGCTCGACGGTCGTGGGGCATGGCTACACCTTC. Variable domain in full (rest from reference TRBV11-3 and TRBJ1-2): EAGVVQSPRYKIIEKKQPVAFWCNPISGHNTLYWYLQNLGQGPELLIRYENEEAVDDSQLPKDRFSAERLKGVDSTLKIQPAELGDSAVYLCASSTVVGHGYTFGSGTRLTVV.

The V gene is TRBV2, the J gene TRBJ1-2; tentatively, D is TRBD1 (6 bases). The CDR3 covers 16 residues. V lost 1 base, J lost 4 bases, and 16 bases lay in between. The V gene's germline CDR1 is SNHLY and CDR2 FYNNEI. CDR3 residues: CASSEGDVTGGYGYTF. The CDR3 DNA follows: TGTGCCAGCAGTGAAGGCGATGTGACAGGCGGCTATGGCTACACCTTC.

J is TRBJ1-2 and V is TRBV6-5; D is ambiguous. CDR1 is MNHEY and CDR2 is SVGAGI in the germline V gene. The CDR3 has 15 residues. Trimming shortened V by 8 bases and J by 8 bases, and 24 bases separated the two germline ends. The CDR3, as DNA: TGTGCCAGCTCATTCGGTGCCGTCGCCCTCTGGGGCTACACCTTC. It yields the protein CASSFGAVALWGYTF.

V gene TRBV5-1 combines with J gene TRBJ2-5; weak D call: TRBD1 (6 bases). The germline V gene encodes CDR1 SGHRS and CDR2 YFSETQ. V dropped 2 bases and J dropped 1 base, with 9 bases sitting between them. CDR3 length: 14 amino acids. The CDR3 nucleotides are TGCGCCAGCAGCTTCGGACAGATCCAAGAGACCCAGTACTTC. Protein: CASSFGQIQETQYF. Together with reference TRBV5-1 and TRBJ2-5, the CDR3 gives the full variable domain: KAGVTQTPRYLIKTRGQQVTLSCSPISGHRSVSWYQQTPGQGLQFLFEYFSETQRNKGNFPGRFSGRQFSNSRSEMNVSTLELGDSALYLCASSFGQIQETQYFGPGTRLLVL.

In this sample, this clone turned up a few times. The chain has TRBV7-9 and TRBJ2-2; D unclear. V shed 8 bases and J shed 10 bases, with 17 bases lying between them. The CDR3 runs 13 residues. Germline loops: CDR1 SEHNR, CDR2 FQNEAQ (reference sequence). CDR3 amino acids: CASGPNFSTELFF. The DNA for the CDR3 is TGTGCCAGCGGGCCCAACTTCAGTACGGAGCTGTTTTTT.

The rearrangement joins TRBV29-1 to TRBJ1-2; 8 bases are a match to TRBD1. Trimming removed 7 bases from V and 1 base from J; junction bases left unmatched: 8. There are 14 residues in the CDR3. The V gene's germline CDR1 is SQVTM and CDR2 ANQGSEA. CDR3 sequence: CSAATGDLNYGYTF. CDR3 in DNA: TGCAGCGCTGCGACAGGGGATCTTAACTATGGCTACACCTTC.

This chain links TRBV19 with TRBJ1-3, with D possibly TRBD1 on 5 matching bases. Trimming shortened V by 3 bases and J by 3 bases, and 9 bases separated the two germline ends. The CDR3 runs 14 residues. CDR1 LNHDA and CDR2 SQIVND come from the germline V gene (reference sequence). The CDR3 coding sequence is TGTGCCAGTAGTATCAGGGATGGTGGAAACACCATATATTTT. It codes for CASSIRDGGNTIYF.

The chain is built from TRBV7-2 and TRBJ2-7, with D unresolved. The CDR3 sequence is 12 residues long. Germline-derived CDR1 and CDR2 are SGHTA and FQGNSA. V was pared by 5 bases and J by 0 bases, with 5 bases between. The CDR3 loop reads CASSIYSYEQYF. CDR3 nucleotides: TGTGCCAGCAGCATCTACTCCTACGAGCAGTACTTC. Based on the CDR3 plus reference TRBV7-2 and TRBJ2-7, the full variable domain is GAGVSQSPSNKVTEKGKDVELRCDPISGHTALYWYRQSLGQGLEFLIYFQGNSAPDKSGLPSDRFSAERTGGSVSTLTIQRTQQEDSAVYLCASSIYSYEQYFGPGTRLTVT.

This clone occurred once. The rearrangement uses TRBV7-3 and TRBJ2-7; 9 nucleotides match TRBD1. Germline V gives CDR1 SGHTA, CDR2 FQGTGA. Losses at the gene ends were 4 bases for V and 2 bases for J; bases not matched to a gene: 6. This CDR3 contains 15 residues. The CDR3 here is CASSSAGTGPYEQYF. CDR3 nucleotide sequence: TGTGCCAGCAGCTCGGCCGGGACAGGGCCCTACGAGCAGTACTTC.

The chain recombines TRBV5-1 with TRBJ1-2; TRBD1 matches 7 bases. This CDR3 comprises 14 residues. Germline CDR1 and CDR2: SGHRS and YFSETQ. V lost 0 bases to trimming and J lost 7 bases; unmatched junction nucleotides: 6. The CDR3 region is CASSLGQGVSGYTF. CDR3 sequence (DNA): TGCGCCAGCAGCTTGGGGCAGGGGGTGAGTGGCTACACCTTC.

There are a few counts of this clone. This chain connects TRBV2 to TRBJ1-5; D gene ambiguous. V lost 6 bases to trimming and J lost 0 bases, with 6 bases between them. The CDR3 length is 13 residues. Looked up from germline, CDR1 is SNHLY and CDR2 is FYNNEI. The CDR3 nucleotides read TGTGCCAGCAGCGGTAATAGCAATCAGCCCCAGCATTTT. Its translation: CASSGNSNQPQHF.

In DNA, the CDR3 is TGCGCCAGCAGCCAAGATCTCGGTACAGGGATAGGGTATGGCTACACCTTC. Encoded protein: CASSQDLGTGIGYGYTF. The V gene is TRBV4-3, the J gene TRBJ1-2; D perhaps matches TRBD1 (6 bases). The CDR3 is 17 residues long. From germline, CDR1 is LGHNA and CDR2 YSLEER. V shed 0 bases and J shed 5 bases, with 19 bases lying between them.

V is TRBV19 and J is TRBJ2-1; possibly TRBD2 for D (5 bases). V dropped 7 bases and J dropped 7 bases, with 14 bases sitting between them. In germline, CDR1 is LNHDA, CDR2 SQIVND (reference sequence). This CDR3 spans 13 amino acids. The CDR3 sequence is CASTVLGGNEQFF. The DNA for the CDR3 is TGTGCCAGTACAGTCCTAGGCGGGAATGAGCAGTTCTTC.

The gene calls are TRBV4-1 and TRBJ1-2, with D possibly matching TRBD1 (5 bases). The CDR3 extends over 17 amino acids. Trimming pared 6 bases from V and 0 bases from J, leaving 20 bases between. Germline CDR1 and CDR2: MGHRA and YSYEKL. The DNA of the CDR3 is TGCGCCAGCAGAAACGGGGTGGGGGGACTTGCTAACTATGGCTACACCTTC. Translating it yields CASRNGVGGLANYGYTF.

As regards this clone: Other DNA sequences of this sample code for an identical CDR3. The genes are TRBV29-1 and TRBJ2-3; D perhaps matches TRBD1 (5 bases). Trimming removed 2 bases at V and 3 bases at J, with 6 bases between. Per germline, CDR1 SQVTM and CDR2 ANQGSEA. The CDR3 loop spans 12 amino acids. The DNA for the CDR3 is TGCAGCGTTGAACAGGGTACAGATACGCAGTATTTT. It specifies CSVEQGTDTQYF.

This rearrangement joins TRBV6-2 or TRBV6-3 to TRBJ2-1, with a possible D match to TRBD2 (6 bases). The CDR3 extends over 13 amino acids. V lost 5 bases and J lost 6, with 11 bases in between. The V gene's germline CDR1 is MNHEY and CDR2 SVGEGT. In DNA form, the CDR3 reads TGTGCCAGCAGTCGAATGACTAGCAATGAGCAGTTCTTC. Residues: CASSRMTSNEQFF.

This chain links TRBV2 with TRBJ1-1; D is unresolved. Germline V CDR1 and CDR2: SNHLY, FYNNEI. The CDR3 extends over 14 amino acids. With 2 bases removed from V and 1 base from J, the gap between germline ends came to 8 bases. The CDR3 region is CASSEPRGNTEAFF. CDR3 DNA sequence: TGTGCCAGCAGTGAACCTCGGGGGAACACTGAAGCTTTCTTT.

This chain uses TRBV7-2 with TRBJ2-3, with TRBD2 matching over 12 bases. The CDR3 loop spans 17 amino acids. Germline values: CDR1 SGHTA, CDR2 FQGNSA. V lost 5 bases and J lost 0; bases outside the gene matches: 6. CDR3 DNA: TGTGCCAGCAGCATAGGACTAGCGGGGACTAGCACAGATACGCAGTATTTT. Translation: CASSIGLAGTSTDTQYF.

The chain joins TRBV19 to TRBJ1-1; TRBD1 might be the D (6 bases). In germline, CDR1 is LNHDA, CDR2 SQIVND (reference sequence). This CDR3 is 13 amino acids long. V lost 10 bases and J 5 bases, leaving 17 bases between the germline ends. The CDR3 sequence: CATLTRGFTEAFF. The CDR3 nucleotides read TGTGCCACCCTGACAAGGGGGTTTACTGAAGCTTTCTTT.

The chain joins TRBV6-2 or TRBV6-3 to TRBJ2-7, with 8 positions matching TRBD1. The V segment lost 0 bases and the J segment 0 bases; nucleotides outside the gene matches: 10. The CDR3 sequence is 18 residues long. Germline assignment: CDR1 MNHEY and CDR2 SVGEGT. The CDR3 sequence is CASSYSFKDRAISYEQYF. The CDR3 bases are TGTGCCAGCAGTTACTCTTTTAAGGACAGGGCTATCTCCTACGAGCAGTACTTC.

The rearrangement joins TRBV18 to TRBJ1-1, with 11 bases that match TRBD1. Trimming took 1 base from V and 2 from J; bases not matched to a gene: 3. Germline lookup yields CDR1 KGHSH and CDR2 LQKENI. This CDR3 region has 16 residues. The CDR3 loop reads CASSPRRTGGNTEAFF. The CDR3 DNA follows: TGTGCCAGCTCACCACGACGGACAGGGGGCAACACTGAAGCTTTCTTT.

CDR3 DNA: TGTGCCAGCAGCTTGAGTATAGGGAGTGAAACTGAAGCTTTCTTT. Translating it yields CASSLSIGSETEAFF. V and J are TRBV7-6 and TRBJ1-1, with D uncertain. The length of the CDR3 is 15 residues. V was clipped by 3 bases and J by 5 bases, with 16 bases between them. Germline V CDR1 and CDR2: SGHVS, FNYEAQ.

CDR3 in amino acids: CASRPLAGIQETQYF. The CDR3 DNA sequence: TGTGCCAGCAGACCTCTAGCGGGGATACAAGAGACCCAGTACTTC. V usage is TRBV19 and J usage is TRBJ2-5; 9 bases line up with TRBD2. Trimming at V came to 9 bases and at J to 2 bases, leaving 10 bases not matched to a gene. The CDR3 consists of 15 residues. The V gene's germline CDR1 is LNHDA and CDR2 SQIVND (reference sequence).

This rearrangement joins TRBV29-1 to TRBJ2-1, with TRBD1 matching 7 bases. CDR3 length: 18 residues. J gave up 0 bases and V 1 base, and 12 bases lay outside the gene matches. The germline V gene has CDR1 SQVTM and CDR2 ANQGSEA. CDR3 protein: CSVEGDSQKLSSYNEQFF. The CDR3 bases are TGCAGCGTTGAAGGGGACAGCCAAAAACTGAGCTCCTACAATGAGCAGTTCTTC.

The chain couples TRBV7-3 to TRBJ2-7; D might be TRBD2 (7 bases). The CDR3 sequence is 14 residues long. V shed 5 bases and J shed 7 bases, with 18 bases lying between them. CDR1 SGHTA and CDR2 FQGTGA come from the germline V gene. Here the CDR3 DNA reads TGTGCCAGCAGCGTCGGAGGGGGGGCGAGGGAGCAGTACTTC. Protein: CASSVGGGAREQYF.

CDR3 protein: CAWSVAQGYTF. As DNA, the CDR3 is TGTGCCTGGAGTGTAGCACAGGGCTACACCTTC. The chain has TRBV30 and TRBJ1-2; D is undetermined. The CDR3 is 11 residues long. V lost 0 bases, J lost 8 bases, and 7 bases lay in between. Germline CDR1 is GTSNPN and CDR2 is SVGIG (reference sequence).

The chain carries TRBV6-5 and TRBJ1-4; TRBD1 agrees at 10 bases. Trimming took 8 bases from V and 8 from J; bases not matched to a gene: 8. The CDR3 totals 14 residues. Germline V gene data show CDR1 as MNHEY and CDR2 as SVGAGI. CDR3 in amino acids: CASRMDRGREKLFF. The CDR3 DNA reads as TGTGCCAGCCGCATGGACAGGGGGAGAGAAAAACTGTTTTTT.